A selection of T cell receptor beta chains follows, all from one sample in a study of cytomegalovirus exposure and HLA in healthy donors. Clones were read by immunoSEQ multiplex PCR, and TCRdb kept only the in-frame ones, dropping some. The table lists 100,000 to 150,000 clones, with roughly 0.94% in the top ten. Sample: PBMCs. Receptors were obtained from a young man in good health and CMV-seronegative. CDR3s include the opening cysteine and the closing phenylalanine or tryptophan. The order of the fields is J gene, V gene, CDR3 length, D gene, CDR3 DNA, CDR3 protein. D genes are given only for firm matches.

TRBJ2-7 TRBV10-1 15 - TGCGCCAGCAGTGACCCGGGAAATCGAATCTACGAGCAGTACTTC CASSDPGNRIYEQYF
TRBJ1-5 TRBV9 16 - TGTGCCAGCAGCACCTCCCGTTTCAGGTGTAATCAGCCCCAGCATTTT CASSTSRFRCNQPQHF
TRBJ1-5 TRBV7-9 14 - TGTGCCAGCAGCTTAGACAGGTCCAACCAGCCCCAGCATTTT CASSLDRSNQPQHF
TRBJ2-3 TRBV19 15 - TGTGCCAGTAGTATATTTGGACAAAGCACAGATACGCAGTATTTT CASSIFGQSTDTQYF
TRBJ2-7 TRBV15 17 - TGTGCCACCAGCAGAGATCTGAGAGCGGCCGGGGGGCCCGAGCAGTACTTC CATSRDLRAAGGPEQYF
TRBJ2-3 TRBV19 15 TRBD1 TGTGCCAGTAGACAAGGACAGGGTGGCACAGATACGCAGTATTTT CASRQGQGGTDTQYF
TRBJ2-5 TRBV4-1 13 - TGCGCCAGCAGATCCCCCGGTTTAGAGACCCAGTACTTC CASRSPGLETQYF
TRBJ2-7 TRBV21-1 12 - TGTGCCAGCAGCAAACCCACCTACGAGCAGTACTTC CASSKPTYEQYF
TRBJ1-1 TRBV7-8 14 - TGTGCCAGCAGCTTAGGTGGACACTACCCTGAAGCTTTCTTT CASSLGGHYPEAFF
TRBJ1-6 TRBV5-1 12 - TGCGCCAGCAGCTTGCCGTCTTCACCCCTCCACTTT CASSLPSSPLHF
TRBJ2-7 TRBV18 17 TRBD1 TGTGCCAGCTCACCACCTGGGACAGGGGGCGCGGTGTACGAGCAGTACTTC CASSPPGTGGAVYEQYF
TRBJ2-7 TRBV7-9 14 TRBD1 TGTGCCAGCAGCTTAGCCAGGGGGCACTACGAGCAGTACTTC CASSLARGHYEQYF
TRBJ2-7 TRBV5-1 15 - TGCGCCAGCAGCTACCAGACTAGATTTTCCGACGAGCAGTACTTC CASSYQTRFSDEQYF
TRBJ1-1 TRBV19 18 - TGTGCCAGCCGGCACAACACGGGGGGCTCCTTAGGGAACACTGAAGCTTTCTTT CASRHNTGGSLGNTEAFF
TRBJ1-5 TRBV10-2 15 - TGCGCCAGCAGTCGGGACACTTATAGCAATCAGCCCCAGCATTTT CASSRDTYSNQPQHF
TRBJ1-5 TRBV25-1 14 TRBD1 TGTGCCAGCAGTGGGGACAGGGGCAATCAGCCCCAGCATTTT CASSGDRGNQPQHF
TRBJ1-1 TRBV15 15 TRBD1 TGTGCCACCAGCAGTCGACAGGGGGTAACTCTTGAAGCTTTCTTT CATSSRQGVTLEAFF